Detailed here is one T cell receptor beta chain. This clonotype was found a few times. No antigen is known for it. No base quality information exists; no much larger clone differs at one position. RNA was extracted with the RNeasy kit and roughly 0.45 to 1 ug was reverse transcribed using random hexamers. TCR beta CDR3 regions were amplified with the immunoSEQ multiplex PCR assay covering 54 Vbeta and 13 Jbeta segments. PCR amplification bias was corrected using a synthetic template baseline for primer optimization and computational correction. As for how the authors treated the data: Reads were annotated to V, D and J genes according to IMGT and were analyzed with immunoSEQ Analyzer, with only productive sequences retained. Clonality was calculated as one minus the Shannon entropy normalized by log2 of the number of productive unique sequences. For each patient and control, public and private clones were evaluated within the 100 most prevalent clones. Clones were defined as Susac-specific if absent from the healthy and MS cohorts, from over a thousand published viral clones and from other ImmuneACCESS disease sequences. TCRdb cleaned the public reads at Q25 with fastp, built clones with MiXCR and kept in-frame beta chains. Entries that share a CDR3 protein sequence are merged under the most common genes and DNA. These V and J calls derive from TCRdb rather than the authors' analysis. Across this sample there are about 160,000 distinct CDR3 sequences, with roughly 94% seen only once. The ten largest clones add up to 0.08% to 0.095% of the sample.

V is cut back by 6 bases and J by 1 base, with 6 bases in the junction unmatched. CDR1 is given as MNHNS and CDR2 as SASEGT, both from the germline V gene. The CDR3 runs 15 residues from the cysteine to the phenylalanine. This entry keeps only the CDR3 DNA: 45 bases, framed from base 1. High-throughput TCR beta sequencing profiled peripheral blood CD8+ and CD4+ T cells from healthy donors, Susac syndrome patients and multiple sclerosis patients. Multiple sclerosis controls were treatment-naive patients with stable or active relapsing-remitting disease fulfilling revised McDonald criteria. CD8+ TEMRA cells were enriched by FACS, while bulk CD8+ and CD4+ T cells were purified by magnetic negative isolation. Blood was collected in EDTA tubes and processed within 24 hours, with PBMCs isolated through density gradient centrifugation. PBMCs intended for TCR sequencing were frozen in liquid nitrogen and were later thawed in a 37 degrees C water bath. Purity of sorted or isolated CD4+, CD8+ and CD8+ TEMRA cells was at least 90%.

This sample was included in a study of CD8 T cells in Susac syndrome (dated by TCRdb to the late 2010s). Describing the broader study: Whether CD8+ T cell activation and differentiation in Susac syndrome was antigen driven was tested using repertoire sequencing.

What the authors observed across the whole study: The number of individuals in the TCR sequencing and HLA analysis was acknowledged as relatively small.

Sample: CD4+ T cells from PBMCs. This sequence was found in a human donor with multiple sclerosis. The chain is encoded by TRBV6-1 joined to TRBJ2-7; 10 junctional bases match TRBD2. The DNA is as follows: TGTGCCAGCAGCCCCATAGCGGGAGGTTCCTACGAGCAGTACTTC. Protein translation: CASSPIAGGSYEQYF.